Listed here are 30 T cell receptor beta chains from one sample, sequenced in a study of blood T cells in healthy people across ages. Using a J-beta primer mix together with a sample-barcoded 5' primer, a second PCR was run for about 7 to 12 cycles. TCRdb analysed the 5' RACE reads with MiXCR anew, one entry per CDR3 protein. This sample has about 800,000 distinct CDR3 sequences, with just under 25% found just once. The same sample was also used in a study of T cells of mothers and their children.

The sample taken for sequencing was blood. These receptors came from a boy aged 5-17 years in good health.

This clonotype occurred once. The chain joins TRBV19 to TRBJ2-7; D may be TRBD1 or TRBD2 (5 bases each). From germline, CDR1 is LNHDA and CDR2 SQIVND (reference sequence). V lost 1 base, J lost 0 bases, and 10 bases lay in between. CDR3 length: 15 residues. CDR3 loop: CASSIGWGTSYEQYF. The CDR3 bases are TGTGCCAGTAGTATAGGTTGGGGGACCTCCTACGAGCAGTACTTC. Complete variable domain (other parts from reference TRBV19 and TRBJ2-7): DGGITQSPKYLFRKEGQNVTLSCEQNLNHDAMYWYRQDPGQGLRLIYYSQIVNDFQKGDIAEGYSVSREKKESFPLTVTSAQKNPTAFYLCASSIGWGTSYEQYFGPGTRLTVT.

This chain uses TRBV20-1 with TRBJ1-2, with D tentatively TRBD1 (5 bases). V lost 3 bases, J lost 4 bases, and 18 bases lay in between. Germline V gene data show CDR1 as DFQATT and CDR2 as SNEGSKA (reference sequence). The CDR3 is made up of 15 amino acids. The CDR3 region is CSARVSGEGVYGYTF. The CDR3 DNA is TGCAGTGCTAGGGTCTCGGGGGAAGGGGTCTATGGCTACACCTTC.

This chain connects TRBV20-1 to TRBJ1-5; 7 nucleotides line up with TRBD1. Germline CDR1 reads DFQATT; CDR2 reads SNEGSKA (reference sequence). The CDR3 loop spans 15 amino acids. Trimming removed 6 bases from V and 5 bases from J; junction bases left unmatched: 13. The CDR3 loop is CSATTLDRRYQPQHF. Written as DNA, the CDR3 is TGCAGTGCCACTACACTGGACAGGCGCTATCAGCCCCAGCATTTT.

For this clonotype: Here the CDR3 omits its conserved ending phenylalanine or tryptophan, so a read error is the likely source. The J gene is TRBJ2-4, the V gene TRBV7-2, with D perhaps matching TRBD2 (6 bases). The CDR3 has 14 residues. V gave up 1 base and J gave up 7 bases, with 11 bases separating them. Germline V gene sequence: CDR1 SGHTA, CDR2 FQGNSA. The CDR3: CASSLDSGANIQYC. The CDR3 nucleotides read TGTGCCAGCAGCTTAGATTCGGGAGCGAACATTCAGTACTGC.

This clonotype turned up a few times. The chain carries TRBV6-2 or TRBV6-3 and TRBJ2-5; tentative D call: TRBD1 (5 bases). The CDR3 consists of 15 residues. The germline V gene encodes CDR1 MNHEY and CDR2 SVGEGT. V lost 0 bases, J lost 4 bases, and 12 bases lay in between. The CDR3 bases are TGTGCCAGCAGTTACTCAGAAGGAACAGGAGAGACCCAGTACTTC. It specifies CASSYSEGTGETQYF.

This rearrangement joins TRBV29-1 to TRBJ2-1; D is unresolved. V was cut by 2 bases and J by 6 bases, with 2 bases left in between. From germline, CDR1 is SQVTM and CDR2 ANQGSEA. The CDR3 length is 10 residues. The CDR3 sequence is CSVETNEQFF. The CDR3 nucleotides are TGCAGCGTTGAAACCAATGAGCAGTTCTTC.

This clonotype was seen only a few times. In DNA form, the CDR3 reads TGTGCCAGCAGTTTAGACCCCGGGACAGGGGGCGTCGAGCAGTACTTC. Translation: CASSLDPGTGGVEQYF. The chain is built from TRBV28 and TRBJ2-7; 12 bases fit TRBD1. The germline V gene encodes CDR1 MDHEN and CDR2 SYDVKM. Unmatched junction bases numbered 8, after V lost 2 bases and J lost 6 bases. The CDR3 is made up of 16 amino acids.

This chain links TRBV7-9 with TRBJ1-5, with 9 nucleotides matching TRBD1. The CDR3 covers 17 residues. Germline CDR1 and CDR2: SEHNR and FQNEAQ (reference sequence). The junction had 10 bases not matched to a gene; V was cut back by 3 bases and J by 4 bases. CDR3 loop: CASSLGQGITSNQPQHF. CDR3 DNA: TGTGCCAGCAGCTTGGGACAGGGCATAACCTCGAATCAGCCCCAGCATTTT. The full variable domain, completed using reference TRBV7-9 and TRBJ1-5, is DTGVSQNPRHKITKRGQNVTFRCDPISEHNRLYWYRQTLGQGPEFLTYFQNEAQLEKSRLLSDRFSAERPKGSFSTLEIQRTEQGDSAMYLCASSLGQGITSNQPQHFGDGTRLSIL.

V gene TRBV6-5 combines with J gene TRBJ2-5; no reliable D call. Gene TRBJ2-1 matches the end of the DNA better, so the J call may be wrong. CDR1 and CDR2 (germline): MNHEY, SVGAGI. The CDR3 contains 16 residues. In DNA form, the CDR3 reads TGTGCCAGCAGTTACTCGAGCGCCCACGGTGAGGTTGAGCAGTTCTTC. This sequence encodes CASSYSSAHGEVEQFF.

This chain connects TRBV28 to TRBJ1-2, with 7 positions matching TRBD1. With 5 bases clipped from V and 0 bases from J, the junction kept 9 bases outside the gene matches. Germline V lookup: CDR1 MDHEN, CDR2 SYDVKM. This CDR3 region has 16 residues. This CDR3 is CASSIDGGQANYGYTF. In nucleotides, the CDR3 is TGTGCCAGCAGTATCGATGGCGGACAGGCTAACTATGGCTACACCTTC.

This clonotype was counted between two and nine times. CDR3 nucleotides: TGCAGTGCTAGGGCCAGCGGGGGGTACGAGCAGTACTTC. Encoded protein: CSARASGGYEQYF. The chain couples TRBV20-1 to TRBJ2-7; 9 bases agree with TRBD2. Germline CDR1 reads DFQATT; CDR2 reads SNEGSKA (reference sequence). Trimming removed 3 bases from V and 4 bases from J; junction bases left unmatched: 4. The CDR3 has 13 residues.

In this sample, this clonotype turned up a few times. The chain uses TRBV7-2 and TRBJ1-6, with a weak D call TRBD1 (5 bases). Germline CDR1 is SGHTA and CDR2 is FQGNSA. The CDR3 sequence is 16 residues long. Trimming pared 3 bases from V and 8 bases from J, leaving 17 bases between. The DNA for the CDR3 is TGTGCCAGCAGCTTTAAGGCGGGACGGAAGGATTCACCCCTCCACTTT. This codes for CASSFKAGRKDSPLHF.

The genes are TRBV5-1 and TRBJ2-7; 7 bases line up with TRBD1. After removal of 1 base from V and 6 bases from J, the junction contained 7 bases not matched to a gene. This CDR3 comprises 14 residues. CDR1 and CDR2 from the germline V gene are SGHRS and YFSETQ. The CDR3 DNA sequence: TGCGCCAGCAGCTTGACAGGGGACGTATCCGAGCAGTACTTC. Its translation is CASSLTGDVSEQYF.

The chain employs TRBV2 and TRBJ2-7, with 7 bases aligning to TRBD2. Germline loops: CDR1 SNHLY, CDR2 FYNNEI. The CDR3 sequence is 13 residues long. The trim removed 7 bases at V and 3 bases at J, leaving 6 bases unmatched. The CDR3 region has the DNA TGTGCCAGCAAACCGGGACTATACTACGAGCAGTACTTC. It codes for CASKPGLYYEQYF.

This clonotype was picked up a small number of times. This chain connects TRBV2 to TRBJ1-1; the D is unclear. This CDR3 region has 13 residues. V dropped 1 base and J dropped 4 bases, with 7 bases sitting between them. The germline V gene encodes CDR1 SNHLY and CDR2 FYNNEI. Written as DNA, the CDR3 is TGTGCCAGCAGTGAAGGGTCCTTCACTGAAGCTTTCTTT. It yields the protein CASSEGSFTEAFF.

This clonotype was observed a handful of times. The rearrangement links TRBV10-3 to TRBJ1-2, with 9 bases that match TRBD1. Germline values: CDR1 ENHRY, CDR2 SYGVKD. CDR3 size: 14 residues. V shed 2 bases, J shed 4 bases, and the junction held 2 bases outside the gene matches. The CDR3 is CAISEGQGSYGYTF. The CDR3, as DNA: TGTGCCATCAGTGAGGGACAGGGGAGCTATGGCTACACCTTC.

This chain joins TRBV29-1 and TRBJ1-1, with 7 bases lining up with TRBD1. There are 14 residues in the CDR3. Germline CDR1 is SQVTM and CDR2 is ANQGSEA. The V gene end was trimmed by 6 bases and the J gene end by 6 bases; junction bases not matched to a gene: 13. This CDR3 is CSVADTGAQPEAFF. CDR3 DNA: TGCAGCGTCGCCGATACAGGGGCCCAGCCTGAAGCTTTCTTT.

This clonotype was counted between two and nine times. This chain uses TRBV12-3 or TRBV12-4 with TRBJ2-1; 7 bases match TRBD1. The J segment lost 1 base and the V segment lost 3 bases, leaving 12 bases of the junction unmatched. The CDR3 covers 18 residues. CDR3 sequence: CASSFRTGPRRSYNEQFF. The CDR3 nucleotides are TGTGCCAGCAGTTTCCGGACAGGTCCGAGGAGGTCCTACAATGAGCAGTTCTTC.

This clonotype was seen a handful of times. The chain combines TRBV12-3 or TRBV12-4 with TRBJ2-5; D not resolved. V lost 2 bases, J lost 4 bases, and 8 bases lay in between. This CDR3 contains 13 residues. DNA of the CDR3: TGTGCCAGCAGTTTAAACAGACTAGAGACCCAGTACTTC. It yields the protein CASSLNRLETQYF.

This clonotype came up a few times. The CDR3 here is CASTIMVAGQGYQETQYF. CDR3 sequence (DNA): TGTGCCAGCACCATAATGGTGGCGGGACAGGGATACCAAGAGACCCAGTACTTC. The chain couples TRBV7-9 to TRBJ2-5, with 9 positions matching TRBD1. The CDR3 spans 18 residues. V shed 7 bases and J 0 bases; nucleotides not matched to a gene: 15. Germline CDR1 is SEHNR and CDR2 is FQNEAQ (reference sequence). The variable domain in full, with the rest retrieved from reference TRBV7-9 and TRBJ2-5, is DTGVSQNPRHKITKRGQNVTFRCDPISEHNRLYWYRQTLGQGPEFLTYFQNEAQLEKSRLLSDRFSAERPKGSFSTLEIQRTEQGDSAMYLCASTIMVAGQGYQETQYFGPGTRLLVL.

As regards this clonotype: The germline gene is not matched at one end of the junction; a read error may be the cause. The CDR3 sequence: CASSDHKYGYTF. The CDR3 DNA reads as TGTGCCAGCAGCGATCATAAATATGGCTACACGTTC. The rearrangement joins TRBV5-6 to TRBJ1-2, with D unresolved. Germline values: CDR1 SGHDT, CDR2 YYEEEE. This CDR3 contains 12 residues.

The V call is TRBV20-1, the J call TRBJ2-2, with a weak D call TRBD1 (7 bases). V was shortened by 2 bases and J by 2 bases, with 9 bases between the two germline ends. This CDR3 is built from 14 residues. The germline V gene has CDR1 DFQATT and CDR2 SNEGSKA (reference sequence). CDR3 protein: CSARQGGNTGELFF. The CDR3 nucleotides read TGCAGTGCTAGACAGGGGGGCAACACCGGGGAGCTGTTTTTT.

This clonotype was seen a few times. The chain recombines TRBV29-1 with TRBJ2-7; no reliable D call. V dropped 0 bases and J dropped 0 bases, with 9 bases sitting between them. Germline-derived CDR1 and CDR2 are SQVTM and ANQGSEA. CDR3 size: 14 residues. The CDR3, as DNA: TGCAGCGTTGAAGACTCGGGCAACTCCTACGAGCAGTACTTC. Protein product: CSVEDSGNSYEQYF.

This chain links TRBV6-1 with TRBJ1-2; 7 bases are shared with TRBD1. V trimming: 0 bases; J trimming: 3 bases; junction bases outside the gene matches: 1. The CDR3 spans 14 residues. Germline loops: CDR1 MNHNS, CDR2 SASEGT. The CDR3 DNA reads as TGTGCCAGCAGTGAAGCAGGGACAGACTATGGCTACACCTTC. Translated, it gives CASSEAGTDYGYTF.

The chain has TRBV29-1 and TRBJ1-2; D is undetermined. Trimming removed 4 bases at V and 6 bases at J, with 9 bases between. The germline V gene has CDR1 SQVTM and CDR2 ANQGSEA. CDR3 size: 11 residues. The CDR3 protein is CSVGLENGYTF. The CDR3 nucleotides are TGCAGCGTTGGATTGGAAAATGGCTACACCTTC.

This clonotype was observed a few times. The rearrangement joins TRBV5-5 to TRBJ2-3; 8 positions agree with TRBD1. V shed 2 bases and J 3 bases; nucleotides not matched to a gene: 8. The CDR3 totals 16 residues. Germline V CDR1 and CDR2: SGHKS, YYEKEE (reference sequence). The DNA for the CDR3 is TGTGCCAGCAGCTTTCTGCTCAGGGGGCGAACAGATACGCAGTATTTT. It encodes CASSFLLRGRTDTQYF. The full variable domain, with the rest looked up from reference TRBV5-5 and TRBJ2-3, is DAGVTQSPTHLIKTRGQQVTLRCSPISGHKSVSWYQQVLGQGPQFIFQYYEKEERGRGNFPDRFSARQFPNYSSELNVNALLLGDSALYLCASSFLLRGRTDTQYFGPGTRLTVL.

The chain couples TRBV3-1 to TRBJ1-2; no reliable D call. V lost 1 base and J lost 8, with 5 bases in between. Germline V CDR1 and CDR2: LGHDT, YNNKEL (reference sequence). The CDR3 is made up of 11 amino acids. The CDR3 is CASSQVDGYTF. The CDR3 DNA reads as TGTGCCAGCAGCCAAGTTGACGGCTACACCTTC.

Only a few counts were recorded for this clonotype. The rearrangement links TRBV2 to TRBJ2-1; 8 nucleotides align to TRBD1. The germline CDR1 and CDR2 sequences are SNHLY and FYNNEI. The CDR3 sequence is 14 residues long. J was trimmed by 7 bases and V by 4 bases; bases with no gene match: 6. The CDR3 DNA reads TGTGCCAGCAGTGGTAACAGGGGGGTGAATGAGCAGTTCTTC. Translated: CASSGNRGVNEQFF.

In its sample, this clonotype was seen many times. The chain links TRBV19 to TRBJ1-5; 9 bases align to TRBD1. Losses at the gene ends were 4 bases for V and 4 bases for J; bases not matched to a gene: 2. Germline V gives CDR1 LNHDA, CDR2 SQIVND (reference sequence). The CDR3 consists of 14 residues. CDR3: CASSTGQGNQPQHF. In DNA, the CDR3 is TGTGCCAGTAGTACGGGACAGGGAAATCAGCCCCAGCATTTT.

J is TRBJ2-5 and V is TRBV3-1, with a weak D call TRBD2 (7 bases). The V end was cut by 2 bases, the J end by 1 base, with 11 bases between. CDR1 LGHDT and CDR2 YNNKEL come from the germline V gene (reference sequence). This CDR3 has 15 residues. The CDR3 DNA follows: TGTGCCAGCAGCCAAACGGGGGGCCTCCAAGAGACCCAGTACTTC. This codes for CASSQTGGLQETQYF.